Below are 31 T cell receptor beta chains sequenced from a single sample in a study of blood T cell repertoires in COVID-19. Sequencing was performed with immunoSEQ multiplex PCR; in TCRdb, only in-frame clones are kept and a portion is missing. The sample consists of roughly 32,000 clones, over 75% of them appearing once. Source material: peripheral blood. Source of these receptors: a man of 80 years or more with active COVID-19.

This chain connects TRBV5-6 to TRBJ2-7; no definite D call. Per germline, CDR1 SGHDT and CDR2 YYEEEE. The CDR3 is 13 residues long. Trimming left V 3 bases short and J 0 bases short, with 7 bases between. CDR3 sequence: CASSWPSSYEQYF. The CDR3 coding sequence is TGTGCCAGCAGCTGGCCCTCCTCCTACGAGCAGTACTTC. Together with reference TRBV5-6 and TRBJ2-7, the CDR3 gives the full variable domain: DAGVTQSPTHLIKTRGQQVTLRCSPKSGHDTVSWYQQALGQGPQFIFQYYEEEERQRGNFPDRFSGHQFPNYSSELNVNALLLGDSALYLCASSWPSSYEQYFGPGTRLTVT.

There are a few counts of this clone. This specimen includes other DNA sequences encoding the same CDR3. The gene calls are TRBV6-5 and TRBJ2-6; D is possibly TRBD1 (5 bases). Trimming left V 7 bases short and J 0 bases short, with 10 bases between. Germline lookup yields CDR1 MNHEY and CDR2 SVGAGI. CDR3 length: 15 amino acids. CDR3 DNA sequence: TGTGCCAGCACCTCAGGGCTCTCTGGGGCCAACGTCCTGACTTTC. Protein sequence: CASTSGLSGANVLTF.

V usage is TRBV2 and J usage is TRBJ2-3, with 9 bases fitting TRBD2. The CDR3 has 17 amino acids. With V trimmed by 4 bases and J by 1 base, 9 bases remained unmatched. Germline CDR1 reads SNHLY; CDR2 reads FYNNEI. The CDR3 sequence is CASSGPTASGGTDTQYF. DNA for the CDR3: TGTGCCAGCAGTGGCCCCACCGCTAGCGGGGGCACAGATACGCAGTATTTT.

The V call is TRBV6-5, the J call TRBJ2-3; D not certain. V gave up 5 bases and J gave up 3 bases, with 12 bases separating them. The CDR3 has 14 residues. Per the germline V gene, CDR1 is MNHEY and CDR2 is SVGAGI. In DNA form, the CDR3 reads TGTGCCAGCAGTCTCCGGGTAGCAACAGATACGCAGTATTTT. Encoded protein: CASSLRVATDTQYF.

The chain recombines TRBV14 with TRBJ2-1; the match to TRBD1 covers 7 bases. CDR1 and CDR2 (germline): SGHDN, FVKESK. J gave up 7 bases and V 4 bases, and 10 bases lay outside the gene matches. This CDR3 has 15 amino acids. CDR3: CASSLRATRGNEQFF. The CDR3 bases are TGTGCCAGCAGCCTCCGGGCTACCAGGGGGAATGAGCAGTTCTTC.

The chain joins TRBV18 to TRBJ1-5; 8 bases are shared with TRBD1. The CDR3 extends over 17 amino acids. Germline assignment: CDR1 KGHSH and CDR2 LQKENI. Trimming at V came to 4 bases and at J to 4 bases, leaving 12 bases not matched to a gene. The CDR3, as DNA: TGTGCCAGCTCACAAGAAAATCGGGACAGGAGAAATCAGCCCCAGCATTTT. Translated, it gives CASSQENRDRRNQPQHF.

A single count supports this clone. The chain joins TRBV21-1 to TRBJ1-2; TRBD1 was called by the table and not checked on the DNA. TRBV21-1 is a pseudogene locus. This CDR3 contains 10 residues. The CDR3 region is CASSKAPGDF. CDR3 in DNA: TGTGCCAGCAGCAAAGCGCCAGGCGACTTC.

The chain has TRBV24-1 and TRBJ1-4; TRBD1 aligns across 8 bases. V lost 4 bases, J lost 2 bases, and 2 bases stayed unmatched. The length of the CDR3 is 15 residues. Germline CDR1 is KGHDR and CDR2 is SFDVKD. The CDR3 sequence is CATSESGGTNEKLFF. The CDR3 nucleotides are TGTGCCACCAGTGAGTCAGGGGGCACTAATGAAAAACTGTTTTTT.

This clone has just a few counts. The chain is built from TRBV18 and TRBJ1-2; a possible D gene is TRBD1 (5 bases). CDR3 length: 14 amino acids. V shed 4 bases and J shed 0 bases, with 9 bases lying between them. The germline gives CDR1 KGHSH, CDR2 LQKENI. The CDR3 loop is CASSLPTANYGYTF. The CDR3 DNA sequence: TGTGCCAGCTCACTCCCGACAGCTAACTATGGCTACACCTTC. Filled out from reference TRBV18 and TRBJ1-2, the complete variable domain reads NAGVMQNPRHLVRRRGQEARLRCSPMKGHSHVYWYRQLPEEGLKFMVYLQKENIIDESGMPKERFSAEFPKEGPSILRIQQVVRGDSAAYFCASSLPTANYGYTFGSGTRLTVV.

The genes are TRBV6-2 or TRBV6-3 and TRBJ2-1, with 10 bases lining up with TRBD1. Germline-derived CDR1 and CDR2 are MNHEY and SVGEGT. The CDR3 loop spans 15 amino acids. The V segment lost 5 bases and the J segment 8 bases; nucleotides outside the gene matches: 9. CDR3 bases: TGTGCCAGCAGTAAAGGGGACAGGGGAGGCGATGAGCAGTTCTTC. It codes for CASSKGDRGGDEQFF.

The V call is TRBV19, the J call TRBJ2-1; D unclear. Between the trimmed V and J ends, which lost 6 bases and 2 bases, there was a span of 8 bases. The CDR3 length is 13 residues. Per the germline V gene, CDR1 is LNHDA and CDR2 is SQIVND (reference sequence). The CDR3 loop reads CASRSRTYNEQFF. The CDR3 nucleotides are TGTGCCAGTAGATCTAGGACCTACAATGAGCAGTTCTTC. Looking up the rest from reference TRBV19 and TRBJ2-1 gives the full variable domain: DGGITQSPKYLFRKEGQNVTLSCEQNLNHDAMYWYRQDPGQGLRLIYYSQIVNDFQKGDIAEGYSVSREKKESFPLTVTSAQKNPTAFYLCASRSRTYNEQFFGPGTRLTVL.

Sample share makes this clone medium-sized. The V gene is TRBV5-6, the J gene TRBJ2-3; D is ambiguous. This CDR3 is 14 amino acids long. The germline CDR1 and CDR2 sequences are SGHDT and YYEEEE. The V and J ends lost 0 bases and 6 bases respectively, with 11 bases between them. The CDR3, as DNA: TGTGCCAGCAGCTTGGGGGCCGGAAGGGATACGCAGTATTTT. Its protein is CASSLGAGRDTQYF. The full variable domain, its missing parts supplied by reference TRBV5-6 and TRBJ2-3, is DAGVTQSPTHLIKTRGQQVTLRCSPKSGHDTVSWYQQALGQGPQFIFQYYEEEERQRGNFPDRFSGHQFPNYSSELNVNALLLGDSALYLCASSLGAGRDTQYFGPGTRLTVL.

This clone turned up a few times. The gene calls are TRBV15 and TRBJ2-7; D gene ambiguous. The CDR3 consists of 13 residues. Between the trimmed V and J ends, which lost 1 base and 4 bases, there was a span of 8 bases. In germline, CDR1 is LNHNV, CDR2 YYDKDF (reference sequence). In DNA, the CDR3 is TGTGCCACCAGCAGAGCGAGAAAATACGAGCAGTACTTC. Translation: CATSRARKYEQYF.

The V and J genes are TRBV6-1 and TRBJ2-3, with 9 bases that match TRBD2. The CDR3 contains 19 residues. The V gene's germline CDR1 is MNHNS and CDR2 SASEGT. The V segment lost 3 bases and the J segment 1 base; nucleotides outside the gene matches: 14. The CDR3 DNA sequence: TGTGCCAGCAGTGATGGGCTTGGCGGGGGGGCTGTGGGCACAGATACGCAGTATTTT. Translation gives CASSDGLGGGAVGTDTQYF.

This chain connects TRBV5-1 to TRBJ2-7; TRBD2 matches at 7 bases. After removal of 4 bases from V and 5 bases from J, the junction contained 15 bases not matched to a gene. CDR3 length: 16 amino acids. The V gene's germline CDR1 is SGHRS and CDR2 YFSETQ. CDR3 sequence reads: CASSLPPGLPSHEQYF. In DNA form, the CDR3 reads TGCGCCAGCAGCCTCCCTCCGGGACTACCCAGTCACGAGCAGTACTTC.

The chain joins TRBV5-1 to TRBJ2-5; 12 positions agree with TRBD2. The germline V gene encodes CDR1 SGHRS and CDR2 YFSETQ. The CDR3 covers 17 residues. Trimming took 4 bases from V and 2 from J; bases not matched to a gene: 9. The CDR3 sequence is CASSKLGLAGGQETQYF. CDR3 nucleotide sequence: TGCGCCAGCAGCAAGCTGGGGCTAGCGGGGGGGCAAGAGACCCAGTACTTC.

The chain recombines TRBV3-1 (or the pseudogene TRBV3-2) with TRBJ2-7; maybe TRBD1 (5 bases). CDR3 length: 14 residues. The V and J ends lost 4 bases and 6 bases respectively, with 16 bases between them. Looked up from germline, CDR1 is LGHDT and CDR2 is YNNKEL (reference sequence). CDR3 DNA sequence: TGTGCCAGCAGCCCCAGTGCTGGGGCGGTCGAGCAGTACTTC. It is translated as CASSPSAGAVEQYF.

The chain carries TRBV14 and TRBJ2-5; TRBD2 agrees at 9 bases. The CDR3 contains 16 residues. V shed 1 base and J 3 bases; nucleotides not matched to a gene: 6. CDR1 and CDR2 from the germline V gene are SGHDN and FVKESK. For the CDR3, the DNA is TGTGCCAGCAGCCAAGTTCTAGCGGGGAATAAAGAGACCCAGTACTTC. Amino acid sequence: CASSQVLAGNKETQYF.

The V and J genes are TRBV7-2 and TRBJ2-3; D unresolved. Trimming took 1 base from V and 7 from J, leaving 9 bases between them. The germline gives CDR1 SGHTA, CDR2 FQGNSA. The CDR3 runs to 13 residues. For the CDR3, the DNA is TGTGCCAGCAGCTTAGAGAGACAATATACGCAGTATTTT. It codes for CASSLERQYTQYF.

In DNA form, the CDR3 reads TGTGCCAGCAGTGAAACTACCGGGCGGGCCCAATTGATGTTCTTC. Its protein is CASSETTGRAQLMFF. V usage is TRBV6-1 and J usage is TRBJ2-1; maybe TRBD2 (5 bases). Germline CDR1 reads MNHNS; CDR2 reads SASEGT. V lost 2 bases and J 15 bases, leaving 23 bases between the germline ends. The CDR3 is 15 residues long.

The chain carries TRBV7-2 and TRBJ2-1; no clear D gene. The CDR3 runs to 16 residues. CDR1 is SGHTA, CDR2 FQGNSA, per germline. Trimming took 5 bases from V and 1 from J, leaving 15 bases between them. The DNA for the CDR3 is TGTGCCAGCAGCCCGAGCGTCGTCCGTTCCTACAATGAGCAGTTCTTC. Its translation: CASSPSVVRSYNEQFF.

The chain joins TRBV6-5 to TRBJ2-5; D is unresolved. V lost 4 bases to trimming and J lost 0 bases, with 9 bases between them. CDR3 length equals 14 residues. CDR1 and CDR2 (germline): MNHEY, SVGAGI. As DNA, the CDR3 is TGTGCCAGCAGTTTCCAAAGAGACCAAGAGACCCAGTACTTC. Amino acid sequence: CASSFQRDQETQYF.

J is TRBJ2-5 and V is TRBV15, with D unclear. The CDR3 has 11 residues. Trimming took off 3 bases at V and 5 bases at J, with 4 bases between the two ends. The germline V gene has CDR1 LNHNV and CDR2 YYDKDF (reference sequence). The CDR3 reads CATSRGETQYF. CDR3 nucleotides: TGTGCCACCAGCAGGGGCGAGACCCAGTACTTC.

The rearrangement uses TRBV3-1 (or the pseudogene TRBV3-2) and TRBJ1-4, with TRBD1 matching over 9 bases. Germline V CDR1 and CDR2: LGHDT, YNNKEL (reference sequence). There are 15 residues in the CDR3. The junction had 13 bases not matched to a gene; V was cut back by 0 bases and J by 17 bases. CDR3: CASSQELPGQGSAFF. CDR3 nucleotides: TGTGCCAGCAGCCAAGAACTCCCGGGACAGGGCTCAGCTTTTTTT.

This clone was observed a single time. This CDR3 is CASSRQKTGLANTDTQYF. The CDR3 DNA follows: TGTGCCAGCAGCCGCCAAAAGACGGGACTAGCCAACACAGATACGCAGTATTTT. The chain carries TRBV3-1 (or the pseudogene TRBV3-2) and TRBJ2-3; 9 nucleotides line up with TRBD2. Germline values: CDR1 LGHDT, CDR2 YNNKEL (reference sequence). The CDR3 extends over 18 amino acids. Unmatched junction bases numbered 13, after V lost 4 bases and J lost 2 bases.

V and J are TRBV9 and TRBJ2-2, with 8 bases aligning to TRBD1. V gave up 4 bases and J gave up 6 bases; unmatched junction bases: 11. CDR3 length: 16 amino acids. Per germline, CDR1 SGDLS and CDR2 YYNGEE. CDR3 loop: CASSPRAGGYSGELFF. In DNA, the CDR3 is TGTGCCAGCAGCCCCCGTGCAGGGGGCTACTCCGGGGAGCTGTTTTTT.

The chain carries TRBV29-1 and TRBJ1-2, with D perhaps TRBD1 (5 bases). CDR1 SQVTM and CDR2 ANQGSEA come from the germline V gene. This CDR3 spans 12 amino acids. V was trimmed by 4 bases and J by 4 bases, leaving 10 bases between them. In DNA form, the CDR3 reads TGCAGCGTTGTGACAGCCGCCTATGGCTACACCTTC. The encoded protein is CSVVTAAYGYTF.

This chain links TRBV6-6 with TRBJ1-5, with 8 nucleotides matching TRBD1. The germline V gene encodes CDR1 MNHNY and CDR2 SVGAGI (reference sequence). The CDR3 has 15 amino acids. The ends lost 2 bases at V and 8 bases at J; junction bases unmatched: 8. The CDR3 sequence: CASSYPGQDFKPQHF. The CDR3 region has the DNA TGTGCCAGCAGTTACCCGGGACAGGATTTCAAGCCCCAGCATTTT.

This sequence joins TRBV30 and TRBJ2-3; TRBD2 matches at 9 bases. V lost 0 bases, J lost 6 bases, and 10 bases stayed unmatched. CDR3 length: 16 residues. Germline V CDR1 and CDR2: GTSNPN, SVGIG (reference sequence). CDR3 amino acids: CAWSVGSGGIEDTQYF. CDR3 DNA: TGTGCCTGGAGTGTGGGGAGCGGGGGGATTGAGGATACGCAGTATTTT.

The chain couples TRBV28 to TRBJ1-5; D is unresolved. V was pared by 1 base and J by 7 bases, with 5 bases between. Germline lookup yields CDR1 MDHEN and CDR2 SYDVKM. The CDR3 has 12 amino acids. Written as DNA, the CDR3 is TGTGCCAGCAGTTTATTAGTACAGCCCCAGCATTTT. This codes for CASSLLVQPQHF.

The rearrangement links TRBV7-8 to TRBJ1-1; no clear D. Per the germline V gene, CDR1 is SGHVS and CDR2 is FQNEAQ. This CDR3 has 14 amino acids. V was pared by 0 bases and J by 1 base, with 6 bases between. This chain's CDR3 is CASSLAPENTEAFF. For the CDR3, the DNA is TGTGCCAGCAGCTTAGCACCAGAGAACACTGAAGCTTTCTTT.